Below, 15 T cell receptor beta chains from the same sample are listed, as sequenced in a study of breast tumors, draining lymph nodes, adjacent tissues (dated by TCRdb to the mid-2010s). The method behind the library was multiplex PCR. Instrument used: Illumina HiSeq 2000. In TCRdb, the public reads were trimmed at Q25 with fastp and aligned with MiXCR, with productive beta chains retained. When rows share a CDR3 protein, they turn into one entry using the most common DNA and genes. The sample table shows about 220,000 distinct CDR3 sequences, and 34% are seen once. The biggest ten clones account for 3% to 4.5% of the sample. The lymph node samples were taken from the axillary draining lymph nodes of breast cancer patients. The sequenced sample was axillary lymph node tissue. The source is a female donor with breast cancer. Some clones in this sample may be carry-over from other donors' samples.

Of note for this clonotype: Relative to the germline gene, one junction end is altered; a read error may explain this. The rearrangement joins TRBV15 to TRBJ2-3; D gene uncertain. This CDR3 comprises 15 residues. CDR1 and CDR2 (germline): LNHNV, YYDKDF (reference sequence). The CDR3, as DNA: TGTGCCGCCAGCAGAGATCTAGTACTTGAAGATACGCAATATTTT. It is translated as CAASRDLVLEDTQYF.

There are many counts of this clonotype. The V gene is TRBV2, the J gene TRBJ2-2, with TRBD2 matching over 7 bases. V was pared by 7 bases and J by 1 base, with 6 bases of the junction left unmatched. The CDR3 sequence is 15 residues long. The germline V gene has CDR1 SNHLY and CDR2 FYNNEI. The CDR3 reads CASKETSRNTGELFF. DNA of the CDR3: TGTGCCAGCAAGGAGACTAGCAGGAACACCGGGGAGCTGTTTTTT.

The chain is built from TRBV30 and TRBJ2-5, with D possibly being TRBD1 (5 bases). The CDR3 loop spans 13 amino acids. Looked up from germline, CDR1 is GTSNPN and CDR2 is SVGIG (reference sequence). Trimming cost V 5 bases and J 5 bases, with 15 bases left between them. The CDR3 protein is CAWRFTGPETQYF. The DNA for the CDR3 is TGTGCCTGGCGTTTCACAGGACCGGAGACCCAGTACTTC.

This clonotype was seen many times. This rearrangement joins TRBV6-6 to TRBJ1-2; 10 bases align to TRBD1. Germline CDR1 is MNHNY and CDR2 is SVGAGI (reference sequence). CDR3 length equals 15 residues. Trimming removed 5 bases from V and 1 base from J; junction bases left unmatched: 4. The CDR3 reads CASSTTGGINYGYTF. In DNA, the CDR3 is TGTGCCAGCAGTACGACAGGGGGCATTAACTATGGCTACACCTTC.

This clonotype was recorded at least ten times. The genes are TRBV14 and TRBJ2-2; perhaps D is TRBD1 or TRBD2 (5 bases each). The CDR3 covers 17 residues. In germline, CDR1 is SGHDN, CDR2 FVKESK. V was cut by 2 bases and J by 7 bases, with 20 bases left in between. CDR3 loop: CASSQLPGPVGVGELFF. CDR3 in DNA: TGTGCCAGCAGCCAACTCCCGGGACCCGTGGGAGTCGGGGAGCTGTTTTTT.

In this sample, this clonotype turned up many times. This chain's CDR3 is CSARGDTGEGYEQYF. The CDR3 region has the DNA TGCAGTGCTAGAGGTGACACGGGAGAGGGGTACGAGCAGTACTTC. V and J are TRBV20-1 and TRBJ2-7; D might be TRBD2 (6 bases). The CDR3 is 15 residues long. Germline V lookup: CDR1 DFQATT, CDR2 SNEGSKA (reference sequence). V was shortened by 1 base and J by 4 bases, with 17 bases between the two germline ends.

This clonotype was found many times. The chain employs TRBV12-3 or TRBV12-4 and TRBJ2-3; unclear D gene. The CDR3 runs to 15 residues. V was pared by 2 bases and J by 2 bases, with 11 bases between. CDR3: CASSLSARNTDTQYF. The CDR3 DNA reads as TGTGCCAGCAGTTTATCGGCCCGTAACACAGATACGCAGTATTTT.

This clonotype was counted ten times or more. V usage is TRBV7-8 and J usage is TRBJ1-2, with D tentatively TRBD1 (6 bases). CDR1 is SGHVS and CDR2 is FQNEAQ in the germline V gene. CDR3 size: 14 residues. V was trimmed by 2 bases and J by 2 bases, leaving 9 bases between them. Here the CDR3 reads CASSLQGYNYGYTF. For the CDR3, the DNA is TGTGCCAGCAGCTTACAGGGGTACAACTATGGCTACACCTTC.

This clonotype occurred many times. This chain uses TRBV30 with TRBJ2-1, with TRBD1 matching 8 bases. This CDR3 has 15 residues. With V trimmed by 3 bases and J by 4 bases, 8 bases remained unmatched. Germline CDR1 reads GTSNPN; CDR2 reads SVGIG (reference sequence). The CDR3 loop reads CAWRPRQGQYNEQFF. The CDR3 DNA reads as TGTGCCTGGAGGCCACGACAGGGGCAGTACAATGAGCAGTTCTTC.

This clonotype was counted ten times or more. The V and J genes are TRBV9 and TRBJ2-3; maybe TRBD2 (5 bases). The V end lost 4 bases, the J end lost 5 bases, and 14 bases lay between the germline ends. The germline V gene has CDR1 SGDLS and CDR2 YYNGEE. The CDR3 has 14 residues. The CDR3 loop reads CASSNRQEEDTQYF. The CDR3 bases are TGTGCCAGCAGCAACCGCCAGGAGGAAGATACGCAGTATTTT.

The V and J genes are TRBV20-1 and TRBJ2-7; D may be TRBD2 (7 bases). This CDR3 has 14 residues. Germline V gives CDR1 DFQATT, CDR2 SNEGSKA (reference sequence). V lost 3 bases and J lost 4, with 16 bases in between. For the CDR3, the DNA is TGCAGTGCTAGCTGGGCGGGGGCTGTGTACGAGCAGTACTTC. Translating it yields CSASWAGAVYEQYF.

This clonotype was counted ten times or more. The chain uses TRBV6-5 and TRBJ1-3; 8 nucleotides match TRBD1. Per the germline V gene, CDR1 is MNHEY and CDR2 is SVGAGI. The length of the CDR3 is 16 residues. V dropped 0 bases and J dropped 1; count of bases not matched to a gene: 2. The CDR3 spells CASSYSQGGSGNTIYF. CDR3 DNA sequence: TGTGCCAGCAGTTACTCACAGGGGGGATCTGGAAACACCATATATTTT.

The gene calls are TRBV27 and TRBJ1-2; 10 bases align to TRBD1. V dropped 1 base and J dropped 4; count of bases not matched to a gene: 6. The CDR3 contains 16 residues. The V gene's germline CDR1 is MNHEY and CDR2 SMNVEV (reference sequence). The CDR3 sequence: CASSLLGTGVGYGYTF. CDR3 coding DNA: TGTGCCAGCAGTTTATTAGGGACAGGGGTAGGCTATGGCTACACCTTC.

This clonotype was counted many times. This sequence joins TRBV7-6 and TRBJ1-6; D remains ambiguous. V lost 5 bases and J lost 7, with 9 bases in between. The CDR3 covers 13 residues. Germline assignment: CDR1 SGHVS and CDR2 FNYEAQ. CDR3 coding DNA: TGTGCCAGCAGCATGACTGAGAATTCACCCCTCCACTTT. Translating it yields CASSMTENSPLHF.

This CDR3 reads CSSWGRDQETQYF. DNA for the CDR3: TGCAGCTCCTGGGGGAGGGACCAAGAGACCCAGTACTTC. The chain has TRBV29-1 and TRBJ2-5; 7 nucleotides match TRBD2. The junction had 6 bases not matched to a gene; V was cut back by 8 bases and J by 0 bases. CDR1 and CDR2 (germline): SQVTM, ANQGSEA. The CDR3 is 13 amino acids.